The 2 T cell receptor beta chains below were found in one sample sequenced in a study of T-cell reconstitution after alpha-beta-depleted transplantation in children (dated by TCRdb to 2016 to 2017). Libraries were prepared through PCR. The instrument given in TCRdb is Illumina HiSeq 2500. TCR libraries were prepared with molecular barcoding, using unique molecular identifiers to normalize TCRbeta repertoire quantification. The public sequencing data were trimmed at Q25 with fastp and processed into clonotypes with MiXCR by TCRdb, which kept only in-frame beta chains. CDR3 protein duplicates are merged, each entry listing the most common genes and DNA. For this sample the table gives roughly 500,000 distinct CDR3 sequences, of which approximately 20% were detected only once. Roughly 3.3% of the sample rests with the top ten. Sequenced here: PBMCs from the stem cell graft donor, sampled from the stem cell graft. Source of these receptors: a human donor who donated a stem cell graft to a child with acute lymphoblastic leukemia.

This clonotype was seen a few times. A read error may account for a junction end that differs from germline. J is TRBJ2-2 and V is TRBV5-5; D is possibly TRBD1 (6 bases). The germline CDR1 and CDR2 sequences are SGHKS and YYEKEE (reference sequence). The CDR3 has 14 amino acids. The chain's CDR3 is CASSSQGNAGELFF. The CDR3 DNA reads as TGTGCCAGCAGCTCGCAGGGGAACGCCGGGGAGCTGTTTTTT.

This clonotype turned up a few times. The J gene is TRBJ1-1, the V gene TRBV25-1; the D gene is possibly TRBD1 (5 bases). Germline V gene lookup returns CDR1 MGHDK and CDR2 SYGVNS. There are 15 residues in the CDR3. V lost 5 bases to trimming and J lost 1 base, with 14 bases between them. This chain's CDR3 is CASSCLDSQNTEAFF. For the CDR3, the DNA is TGTGCCAGCAGTTGCCTAGACAGTCAGAACACTGAAGCTTTCTTT.